This T cell receptor beta chain appears in the sequencing data of a study of T cells after posttransplantation cyclophosphamide. The study's findings and limits: Tissue-infiltrating T cells from skin or gut overlapped little with blood T cells. Later blood repertoires were often dominated by clones from the donor CD8+ memory compartment. TRB clonality was highly associated with recipient CMV seropositivity and reactivation.

TCRdb keeps only in-frame clones here, not all; method: immunoSEQ multiplex PCR. The sample lists 4,100 or so clones; 70% to 85% were seen once. This clone was detected only a few times. The antigen is not known. Treatment was busulfan-fludarabine conditioning, a marrow graft, and cyclophosphamide on days +3 and +4. The J segment lost 4 bases and the V segment lost 2 bases, leaving 11 bases of the junction unmatched. The germline V gene has CDR1 SEHNR and CDR2 FQNEAQ (reference sequence). The CDR3 runs to 17 residues. The sequencing used PBMCs, collected 86 days after allogeneic stem cell transplant with posttransplant cyclophosphamide. The sequence was collected from a male patient in his 50s who received an allogeneic stem cell transplant from an unrelated donor, was CMV-positive, and had acute GVHD only. Some T cells may be graft donor cells. The chain carries TRBV7-9 and TRBJ1-1, with 9 bases lining up with TRBD1. CDR3 sequence (DNA): TGTGCCAGCAGCTTAAGGACAGGGGCGGGGAGGGGCACTGAAGCTTTCTTT. The encoded protein is CASSLRTGAGRGTEAFF.